This TCR beta chain was retrieved from a study of beta chain features in type 1 diabetes. Across the whole study: Sorted cell examination encompassed under 130 million cells across all samples. Whole-study findings and limits: Possibly, sequencing cDNA over-represented cells that had high TCR expression levels. Insertion counts at VDJ junctions were lower in type 1 diabetes patients, who also showed more deletions there. For Type 1 diabetes patients, all four CD4+ subsets carried TCRB CDR3s that were moderately but significantly shorter.

With regard to this clone: Its antigen is not known.

Expressed TCRB transcripts were sequenced because the isolated RNA had all been reverse transcribed beforehand. Sequencing used immunoSEQ multiplex PCR; TCRdb keeps in-frame clones, though not all of them. Among about 260,000 clones, 24% were seen once, and the ten largest hold approximately 0.011%. Post-sort purity exceeded 98% for all sorted populations. The germline gives CDR1 SQVTM, CDR2 ANQGSEA. Unmatched junction bases numbered 5, after V lost 7 bases and J lost 4 bases. CDR3 length equals 12 residues. Sequencing used naive CD4+ T cells from blood. The V gene is TRBV29-1, the J gene TRBJ2-7, with 9 bases that match TRBD1. This clonotype originated in a woman under 40 with type 1 diabetes. The CDR3 region is CSGLGQGYEQYF. DNA for the CDR3: TGCAGCGGCCTGGGACAGGGTTACGAGCAGTACTTC.